This T cell receptor beta chain came from a study of blood T cells in healthy people across ages (dated by TCRdb to about 2015). Study-level background: In model experiments, template switching captured roughly one uniquely barcoded TCR beta cDNA molecule for every two T cells. Age-related changes in TCR beta repertoire diversity were measured in the study by deep sequencing normalized with unique cDNA molecular identifiers. Two additional independent replicas of 1 million unique cDNA reads from the same blood draw were analyzed for two donors (one aged 18 to 30 and one aged 80 or older). Donors of different ages were randomly distributed across sequencing lanes to avoid experimental bias. Four age groups were formed from the donors: young (average roughly 15 years), middle-aged (just under 40), aged (about 62) and long-lived (less than 85).

The donors were 40 or so Caucasian individuals from Russia, aged roughly 6 to 100 years, who were systemically healthy. Each donor gave about 9.8 milliliters of peripheral blood, drawn into EDTA-treated Vacutainer tubes. Ficoll-Paque density-gradient centrifugation was used to isolate PBMCs, with at least 7 million per sample. Trizol reagent was used to extract total RNA from the PBMCs, yielding at least 5.5 micrograms per sample. For every donor, an aliquot of PBMCs went through flow cytometry to measure the percentages of naive CD45RAhigh/CD27high T cells. The CDR3, from cysteine to phenylalanine, totals 15 residues. Here the CDR3 DNA is all that survives: 45 bases in frame from base 1. For CDR1 and CDR2, the germline V gene lists MGHDK and SYGVNS. Deletion took 0 bases off V and 3 bases off J, with a span of 9 bases between the germline ends. Concerning this clonotype: The target of this receptor is not known. Base-call qualities are not available, and no considerably larger clone is one nucleotide away.

Study-level results and caveats: Because the CMV infection status of the donors was unknown, age-related changes in expanded clonotypes may potentially have been confounded. Conclusive comparison of naive and antigen-experienced compartments was prevented by the profiling of bulk unsorted PBMCs. The percentage of naive T cells measured by flow cytometry correlated strongly with observed TCR beta diversity. Compared with the aged group, more naive CD4+ T cells, fewer expanded clones and increased TCR diversity were shown by the long-lived group, suggesting age selection. Estimates of total diversity from one million sequenced T cells were regarded as lower bounds and underestimates. As age increased, observed TCR beta diversity per million T cells dropped in a roughly linear way, and a significant reduction was already evident by age around 41.

Library preparation was by 5' RACE. TCRdb names Illumina HiSeq 2500 as the instrument used. A second about 7 to 11 cycle PCR used a sample-barcoded 5' primer and a J-beta primer mix. A unique molecular identifier was introduced onto each TCR beta cDNA molecule by a template-switch 5' adaptor carrying 12 random nucleotides. At least 2.5 million CDR3-containing paired-end reads were obtained from each sample. The Mint cDNA synthesis kit, primed by a TRBC-specific oligonucleotide, was used to synthesize first-strand cDNA from all RNA. All cDNA was treated with uracil-DNA glycosylase and then went through a first 18-cycle PCR with the universal primers M1SS and BC2_uni_R. Per the original workflow: For normalization, 1 million high-quality reads were randomly selected from each sample, with every read carrying a distinct molecular identifier. Reads with shared molecular identifiers were discarded instead of being binned into consensus sequences. CDR3 identification, clonotype clustering and error correction used MiTCR with a Q25 quality threshold and the strictest error-elimination algorithm. A nonparametric unseen species model with Euler transformation was used to estimate a lower bound on total TCR beta diversity. TCRdb trimmed public reads at Q25 via fastp, called clones via MiXCR and kept in-frame beta chains. Rows are combined by CDR3 protein, so each entry shows the most common genes and DNA. The V and J calls follow TCRdb's processing rather than the paper's. The table for this sample lists 1.5 million to 1.8 million distinct CDR3 sequences; approximately 43% of them were counted only once. The ten largest clones add up to about 4.1% of the sample.

Sequenced: blood. This TCR was recovered from a woman aged 18 to 35 in good health. Recombination joined TRBV25-1 with TRBJ2-4; the D assignment is uncertain and may be TRBD1 or TRBD2, with 5 bases supporting each. The CDR3 in this case is CASSEYGAGKNIQYF. At the DNA level, the sequence is TGTGCCAGCAGTGAATATGGGGCGGGCAAAAACATTCAGTACTTC. The CDR3, completed at both ends by the reference TRBV25-1 and TRBJ2-4 genes, gives the full variable domain EADIYQTPRYLVIGTGKKITLECSQTMGHDKMYWYQQDPGMELHLIHYSYGVNSTEKGDLSSESTVSRIRTEHFPLTLESARPSHTSQYLCASSEYGAGKNIQYFGAGTRLSVL.